These 16 T cell receptor beta chains originate from one sample sequenced in a study of blood T cell repertoires in COVID-19. Sequencing used immunoSEQ multiplex PCR; TCRdb keeps in-frame clones, though not all of them. The sample holds 45,000 to 65,000 clones; 91% are singletons and the top ten take roughly 9%. The material sequenced was peripheral blood. The receptors were sampled from a human donor in a cohort sampled during active COVID-19.

The rearrangement uses TRBV27 and TRBJ2-7, with D possibly matching TRBD1 (6 bases). The CDR3 length is 14 residues. CDR1 is MNHEY and CDR2 is SMNVEV in the germline V gene (reference sequence). The V gene lost 4 bases and the J gene lost 2 bases, with 12 bases spanning the gap. The CDR3 coding sequence is TGTGCCAGCAGTTCAGGGGACACTCCCTACGAGCAGTACTTC. It specifies CASSSGDTPYEQYF.

The chain combines TRBV6-6 with TRBJ2-7; weak D call: TRBD1 (5 bases). The CDR3 consists of 14 residues. Trimming pared 5 bases from V and 0 bases from J, leaving 11 bases between. Per germline, CDR1 MNHNY and CDR2 SVGAGI (reference sequence). In DNA form, the CDR3 reads TGTGCCAGCAGTCTTTCAAGGGGCTCCTACGAGCAGTACTTC. Residues: CASSLSRGSYEQYF.

The genes are TRBV21-1 and TRBJ2-7; TRBD1 reflects the table's D call only, with no check against the DNA. TRBV21-1 is shown as a pseudogene. This CDR3 spans 16 amino acids. CDR3 sequence reads: CASSQGEGHLSYEQYF. CDR3 sequence (DNA): TGTGCCAGCAGCCAAGGCGAGGGACACCTCTCCTACGAGCAGTACTTC.

The J gene is TRBJ2-7, the V gene TRBV11-3, with 7 bases matching TRBD1. Trimming removed 4 bases from V and 2 bases from J; junction bases left unmatched: 5. The CDR3 has 14 amino acids. Per the germline V gene, CDR1 is SGHNT and CDR2 is YENEEA. The DNA for the CDR3 is TGTGCCAGCAGCTCCCACGACAGGGCCTACGAGCAGTACTTC. Translated: CASSSHDRAYEQYF.

The genes are TRBV24-1 and TRBJ1-2; D gene unclear. V lost 4 bases and J lost 5, with 13 bases in between. This CDR3 has 14 residues. Germline V gene sequence: CDR1 KGHDR, CDR2 SFDVKD. CDR3 nucleotide sequence: TGTGCCACCAGTGACTCACAGAAAGCTTATGGCTACACCTTC. Translating it yields CATSDSQKAYGYTF.

The chain joins TRBV30 to TRBJ2-7, with D possibly TRBD1 on 6 matching bases. This CDR3 contains 14 residues. The V end lost 3 bases, the J end lost 3 bases, and 15 bases lay between the germline ends. Germline CDR1 and CDR2: GTSNPN and SVGIG (reference sequence). CDR3: CAWRMFAGDYEQYF. CDR3 DNA: TGTGCCTGGAGAATGTTTGCAGGGGACTACGAGCAGTACTTC.

The genes are TRBV5-1 and TRBJ2-5, with 9 bases aligning to TRBD2. Trimming cost V 7 bases and J 5 bases; bases outside gene matches: 15. Germline CDR1 SGHRS, CDR2 YFSETQ. The CDR3 spans 16 residues. CDR3 loop: CASRGGTSHRGETQYF. The CDR3 nucleotides read TGCGCCAGCCGAGGAGGGACTAGCCATAGGGGGGAGACCCAGTACTTC.

The rearrangement links TRBV7-2 to TRBJ1-3; D is possibly TRBD1 (6 bases). Trimming removed 5 bases from V and 3 bases from J, with 14 bases in between. CDR3 length: 15 amino acids. Germline CDR1 SGHTA, CDR2 FQGNSA. The CDR3 sequence: CASSQRDTGGNTIYF. The CDR3 coding sequence is TGTGCCAGCAGCCAAAGGGACACTGGTGGAAACACCATATATTTT. Full variable domain (rest looked up from reference TRBV7-2 and TRBJ1-3): GAGVSQSPSNKVTEKGKDVELRCDPISGHTALYWYRQSLGQGLEFLIYFQGNSAPDKSGLPSDRFSAERTGGSVSTLTIQRTQQEDSAVYLCASSQRDTGGNTIYFGEGSWLTVV.

J is TRBJ2-3 and V is TRBV7-2, with 7 bases that match TRBD2. The length of the CDR3 is 15 residues. The germline V gene encodes CDR1 SGHTA and CDR2 FQGNSA. After removal of 3 bases from V and 5 bases from J, the junction contained 8 bases not matched to a gene. The DNA for the CDR3 is TGTGCCAGCAGCTTGAGCCGGGGGGAGGGAGATACGCAGTATTTT. The encoded protein is CASSLSRGEGDTQYF. Complete variable domain (other parts from reference TRBV7-2 and TRBJ2-3): GAGVSQSPSNKVTEKGKDVELRCDPISGHTALYWYRQSLGQGLEFLIYFQGNSAPDKSGLPSDRFSAERTGGSVSTLTIQRTQQEDSAVYLCASSLSRGEGDTQYFGPGTRLTVL.

V is TRBV5-4 and J is TRBJ2-7, with 11 bases identical to TRBD2. CDR1 and CDR2 (germline): SGHNT, YYREEE (reference sequence). Trimming at V came to 0 bases and at J to 4 bases, leaving 3 bases not matched to a gene. This CDR3 is 15 amino acids long. The CDR3 nucleotides are TGTGCCAGCAGCTTGGCCGCTAGCGGGGGGTACGAGCAGTACTTC. The encoded protein is CASSLAASGGYEQYF.

This rearrangement joins TRBV10-3 to TRBJ2-7, with a possible D match to TRBD2 (6 bases). Trimming pared 3 bases from V and 1 base from J, leaving 13 bases between. The CDR3 has 15 residues. Germline CDR1 ENHRY, CDR2 SYGVKD. CDR3 loop: CAISDERGVSYEQYF. CDR3 nucleotide sequence: TGTGCCATCAGTGACGAGCGCGGGGTGTCCTACGAGCAGTACTTC.

In its sample, this clone was seen a few times. The genes are TRBV5-4 and TRBJ1-4; TRBD1 matches at 10 bases. The CDR3 runs to 16 residues. Trimming took 5 bases from V and 1 from J; bases not matched to a gene: 5. The germline gives CDR1 SGHNT, CDR2 YYREEE (reference sequence). DNA for the CDR3: TGTGCCAGCAGTTACAGGACAGGGGGAACTAATGAAAAACTGTTTTTT. The encoded protein is CASSYRTGGTNEKLFF.

The chain carries TRBV5-4 and TRBJ2-5; no firm D call. Per the germline V gene, CDR1 is SGHNT and CDR2 is YYREEE (reference sequence). The CDR3 has 13 residues. Trimming took off 1 base at V and 2 bases at J, with 6 bases between the two ends. The CDR3 is CASSLPHQETQYF. In DNA, the CDR3 is TGTGCCAGCAGCTTGCCCCATCAAGAGACCCAGTACTTC.

In the case of this clone: An end of the junction does not agree with germline; a read error may underlie this. This chain joins TRBV15 and TRBJ2-7; 9 nucleotides line up with TRBD2. This CDR3 has 17 residues. In germline, CDR1 is LNHNV, CDR2 YYDKDF (reference sequence). Written as DNA, the CDR3 is TGTGCCACCAGCAGAGTGGCGGCGGGAGGGCCCTCCCACGAGCAGTACTTC. Its translation: CATSRVAAGGPSHEQYF.

The V call is TRBV30, the J call TRBJ1-1, with D maybe TRBD1 (5 bases). V dropped 0 bases and J dropped 3 bases, with 11 bases sitting between them. This CDR3 is 14 amino acids long. Germline CDR1 GTSNPN, CDR2 SVGIG (reference sequence). Here the CDR3 reads CAWSVWGSDTEAFF. CDR3 DNA: TGTGCCTGGAGTGTGTGGGGCTCGGACACTGAAGCTTTCTTT.

This rearrangement joins TRBV6-1 to TRBJ2-5; 15 bases align to TRBD2. This CDR3 is 18 amino acids long. Germline lookup yields CDR1 MNHNS and CDR2 SASEGT. V shed 3 bases and J 4 bases; nucleotides not matched to a gene: 9. CDR3 sequence: CASSELGLAGGPSETQYF. The CDR3 nucleotides are TGTGCCAGCAGTGAGCTCGGACTAGCGGGAGGGCCGTCAGAGACCCAGTACTTC.